The present T cell receptor beta chain was sequenced within a study of cytomegalovirus exposure and HLA in healthy donors (dated by TCRdb to between 2016 and 2019). About the study as a whole: According to an earlier analysis of 587 of the donors, about 179 million T cells yielded over 90 million unique TCR beta sequences and around 300 Gb of sequence data. An early release that covered about 600 HLA-typed donors contained around 330 gigabases of sequencing data and 85 million to 100 million unique TCR sequences. Of the 300 to 500 genotyped donors, over 80% were placed in the genetic ancestry cluster associated with self-reported Caucasian donors. The study aimed to test whether signatures of past pathogen exposure could be identified by cataloging public T cell receptors. The study profiled the T cell repertoires of 550 to 700 subjects by immunosequencing and related them to cytomegalovirus serostatus. Besides the first cohort of some 670 subjects, a separate validation cohort made up of around 120 different subjects was used. To predict cytomegalovirus infection status, the study brought together high-throughput TCR immunosequencing, statistical association of individual TCRs with disease status, and machine learning. A later analysis re-examined previously published TCR beta repertoires from roughly 720 donors and added high-resolution HLA genotyping to investigate patterns of TCR occurrence. The later analysis used no new phenotypic data to find candidate immune exposures, relying instead on TCR beta sequences and their occurrence across donors. To decide whether each TCR beta V gene segment behaved as functional or pseudogenic, an earlier analysis of some 600 of the donors relied on high-throughput TCR beta sequencing. Alongside the repertoire data, information on donor age, sex, ethnicity and CMV serostatus was compiled. Genome-wide SNP genotypes for about 55% of the roughly 670 donors were used in a later genetic analysis, which treated that subset as a discovery cohort. All discovery cohort repertoires had been generated on a single sequencing platform. Both class I and class II loci were covered by HLA typing, at four-digit resolution. Typing coverage differed by locus: A, B, C, DRB1 and DQB1 were typed in about 620-630 donors, DQA1 in 522, DPA1 in nearly 610, and DPB1 in roughly 450. Because of strong linkage in the cohort, roughly five DR-DQ haplotypes were treated as single units for association and clustering. On average, approximately 250,000 unique TCR beta nucleotide sequences were sequenced per donor among 398 genotyped donors of the cohort, with approximately 18% of those sequences being non-productive. Beyond this particular receptor, the publication reports: Across donors, most TCR sequences were observed very rarely, whereas some public TCRs were present in many individuals. A further reported finding was that TCR beta sequences accurately predicted the HLA-A and HLA-B alleles for most subjects in the first cohort. At a false discovery rate of 0.05, a later analysis linked 16,000 or so TCR beta sequences to specific HLA alleles. Because counts were too low, about 15 rarely observed V segments, including chromosome 9 orphons, were left out of the earlier analysis of about 620 of the donors. An earlier analysis of 587 of the donors showed that most TCR beta V segments appeared in productive rearrangements either about 87% or about 30% of the time, which broadly matched IMGT annotations. In a later analysis, HLA-associated TCR beta chains showed more clonal expansion and lower generation probabilities than non-associated chains that were equally common. When HLA alleles, especially DR and DQ, strongly co-occurred, attributing TCR associations to individual alleles was difficult. A later genetic analysis associated a missense DCLRE1C variant with V-gene and J-gene trimming of TCR beta chains, and an independent cohort replicated the association. Linkage disequilibrium might explain the correlated functional status among segregating V segments, but an unknown experimental factor could not be excluded. According to a later genetic analysis, donors in an Asian-associated ancestry cluster had fewer N-insertions in productive TCRs than the approximately 650-donor mean. This cohort had only TCR beta chains sequenced, and the lack of alpha or paired-chain data limited which features could be detected. A total of 164 TCR beta chains were listed by the study as associated with cytomegalovirus. According to a later analysis, TCR association rates differed among HLA loci, with DRB1 alleles showing the most associated TCRs and HLA-C alleles showing the fewest. According to a later analysis, most CMV-associated TCR beta chains appeared to be HLA-restricted, and the HLA associations seemed to be driven largely by CMV exposure. The classifier was reported to diagnose cytomegalovirus status with high specificity and sensitivity in both the original and validation cohorts. A group of highly shared sequence variants was considered likely to be a technical artifact of the sequencing pipeline. Because some donors lacked HLA typing at each locus, the association tests relied only on the typed subset. Several of the top co-occurrence clusters appeared to be linked to parvovirus B19, influenza, CMV and Epstein-Barr virus, according to a later analysis. In vitro tests confirmed that a few of the cytomegalovirus-associated TCR beta chains recognize cytomegalovirus antigens. Presence/absence analyses assumed roughly uniform sequencing depth across donors, an assumption that may not hold. It was suggested by the authors that the approach could potentially be generalized to other disease states and immunological phenotypes. Immune exposure information for the cohort was limited to CMV serostatus.

In total, 500 to 700 healthy bone marrow donors made up the cohort. Cohort members were all nominally healthy when sampled, although unrecorded immune exposures were likely present. The donor tested CMV seronegative, placing the donor among the 350 to 400 seronegative members of the cohort. A peripheral blood sample was provided by each donor, and peripheral blood mononuclear cells were used for TCR beta sequencing. Genomic DNA was extracted from the blood cell samples with the Qiagen DNeasy Blood Extraction Kit. On this clone itself: No antigen is known for it. No much larger clone exists at a distance of one base, and base qualities are not known.

The method behind the library was the immunoSEQ multiplex PCR assay. For the multiplex PCR, a mixture combining 60 forward primers for TCR Vbeta segments and 13 reverse primers for TCR Jbeta segments was used. A multiplex PCR assay on genomic DNA amplified the CDR3 region of rearranged TCR beta genes. The Illumina HiSeq System was used to sequence the amplified TCR beta libraries as 87-base-pair reads. In the source study's methods: Across the roughly 670 repertoires, a later analysis counted approximately 75 million unique TCR beta chains, 9 million to 14 million of which were shared by at least two donors. To remove PCR and sequencing errors, raw reads were error-corrected and collapsed into unique sequences using a nearest-neighbor algorithm that merged closely related sequences. To assign V, D and J gene segments, CDR3 sequences were aligned to IMGT reference sequences. For a sequence to be retained, at least a six-nucleotide match to both a V gene segment and a J gene segment was required. A rearrangement was called productive if the CDR3 had no stop codons and remained in frame with V and J, and every other rearrangement was called non-productive. CDR3 was defined by IMGT convention, running from the second conserved V-encoded cysteine to the conserved J-encoded phenylalanine. In an earlier analysis of some 550 of the donors, sequences lacking an unambiguous match to a single V gene segment were excluded. An earlier analysis of fewer than 650 of the donors classified V segments as functional when productive rearrangements were above 56.7% and as segregating when the standard deviation between donors was above 5%. A statistical classification framework was built to diagnose cytomegalovirus status from the catalog of TCR beta chain sequences. In a later analysis, TCR nucleotide sequences were compared against IMGT/GENE-DB human TR gene sequences so that V and J genes could be assigned. A later analysis assigned CDR3 sequences and most-parsimonious VDJ recombination scenarios with the TCRdist pipeline. In a later analysis, every TCR beta chain was defined by the combination of its CDR3 amino acid sequence and its V-gene family, and reads without a unique V-gene family were dropped. A later analysis removed 592 highly shared, low-generation-probability nucleotide sequences to deal with suspected cross-contamination and a sequencing artifact. For each public chain, a later analysis derived a clonal expansion index from normalized ranks of inferred template counts within each repertoire. Generation probabilities in a later analysis came from a VDJ recombination model fitted to out-of-frame rearrangements, and those results were checked against IGoR. Hypergeometric tests were used in a later analysis to score TCR-TCR, TCR-HLA and TCR-CMV co-occurrence, with a repertoire-size bias correction applied to the TCR pairs. To estimate false discovery rates, a later analysis permuted the HLA or CMV assignments 20 times. In a later analysis, co-occurring TCRs were grouped using DBSCAN, and TCRdist sequence similarity was added for clustering within HLA-allele-positive subsets. Co-occurrence clustering excluded repertoires with fewer than 30,000 or more than 120,000 public chains, plus five with anomalous nucleotide sharing. Imported from immuneACCESS, the table was reduced by TCRdb to in-frame sequences with V and J called. These copies leave out some clones; in studies compared against another copy, an unresolved V gene accounts for under half, and the cause of the remainder is not known. The V and J calls and the clone size are those of that table, but D and trimming were determined from the DNA. The sample table contains 100,000 or so clones; only one count was recorded for 76% of them. Of the sample, over 3.5% is held by the ten largest clones.

This sequence originates from a middle-aged man in good health and CMV-seronegative. Sequences were obtained from PBMCs.

The CDR3 protein is CASSPGTSRETQYF. The DNA is as follows: TGTGCCAGCAGCCCCGGGACTAGCAGAGAGACCCAGTACTTC. This chain joins TRBV7-2 to TRBJ2-5, with 9 bases in between that match TRBD2. The cysteine opens and the phenylalanine closes a CDR3 of 14 amino acids. The DNA shown is the 42-base CDR3, in frame from base 1. CDR1 SGHTA and CDR2 FQGNSA are derived from the germline V gene. The germline V and J ends show losses of 5 bases and 4 bases respectively, and no gene match explains 5 bases of the junction.